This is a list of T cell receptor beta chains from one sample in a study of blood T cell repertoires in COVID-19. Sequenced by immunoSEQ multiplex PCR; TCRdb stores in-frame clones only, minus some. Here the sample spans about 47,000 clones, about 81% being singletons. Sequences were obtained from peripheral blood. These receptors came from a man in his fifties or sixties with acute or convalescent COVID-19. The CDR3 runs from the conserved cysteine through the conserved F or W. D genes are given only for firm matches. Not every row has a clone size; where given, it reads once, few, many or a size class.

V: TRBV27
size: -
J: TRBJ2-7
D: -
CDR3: CASSLRFDSYEQYF
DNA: TGTGCCAGCAGTTTACGGTTCGACTCCTACGAGCAGTACTTC

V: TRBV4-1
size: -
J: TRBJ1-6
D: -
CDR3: CASSPNGDSPLHF
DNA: TGCGCCAGCAGCCCTAACGGGGATTCACCCCTCCACTTT

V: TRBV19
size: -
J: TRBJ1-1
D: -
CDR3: CASSTPGPNTEAFF
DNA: TGTGCCAGTAGTACCCCAGGGCCGAACACTGAAGCTTTCTTT

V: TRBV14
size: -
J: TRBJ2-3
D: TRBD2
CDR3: CASSTGTSGRPDTQYF
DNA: TGTGCCAGCAGTACCGGGACTAGCGGGAGGCCAGATACGCAGTATTTT

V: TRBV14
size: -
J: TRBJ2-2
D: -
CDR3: CASRKGANTGELFF
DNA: TGTGCCAGCAGGAAGGGAGCGAACACCGGGGAGCTGTTTTTT

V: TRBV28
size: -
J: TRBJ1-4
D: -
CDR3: CASSSPIQGSNEKLFF
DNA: TGTGCCAGCAGTTCCCCAATACAGGGATCTAATGAAAAACTGTTTTTT

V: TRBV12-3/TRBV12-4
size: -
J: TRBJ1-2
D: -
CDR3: CASSTVVVGYTF
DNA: TGTGCCAGCAGTACCGTCGTAGTCGGCTACACCTTC

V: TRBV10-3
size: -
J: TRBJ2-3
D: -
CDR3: CATLSSALTDTQYF
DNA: TGTGCCACCCTCTCTAGCGCGCTAACAGATACGCAGTATTTT

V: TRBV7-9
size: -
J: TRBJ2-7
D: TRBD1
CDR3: CASSPGTGEREQYF
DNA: TGTGCCAGCAGCCCTGGGACAGGGGAACGGGAGCAGTACTTC

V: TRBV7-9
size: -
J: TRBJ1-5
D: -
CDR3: CASMAGGANQPQHF
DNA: TGTGCCAGCATGGCGGGCGGGGCGAATCAGCCCCAGCATTTT

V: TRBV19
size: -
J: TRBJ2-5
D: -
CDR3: CASSIGRGFQETQYF
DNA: TGTGCCAGTAGTATCGGTCGCGGCTTTCAAGAGACCCAGTACTTC

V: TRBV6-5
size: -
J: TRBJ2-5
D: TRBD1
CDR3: CASLTNTGEETQYF
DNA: TGTGCCAGCCTCACCAATACAGGGGAAGAGACCCAGTACTTC

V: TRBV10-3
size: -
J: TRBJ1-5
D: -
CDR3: CAISVKSDQPQHF
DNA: TGTGCCATCAGTGTGAAGAGCGATCAGCCCCAGCATTTT

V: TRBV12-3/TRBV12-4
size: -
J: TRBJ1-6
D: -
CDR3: CASSLLENSPLHF
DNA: TGTGCCAGCAGTTTACTGGAGAATTCACCCCTCCACTTT

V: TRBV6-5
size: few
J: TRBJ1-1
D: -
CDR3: CASSNPDKTEAFF
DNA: TGTGCCAGCAGTAACCCAGACAAGACTGAAGCTTTCTTT

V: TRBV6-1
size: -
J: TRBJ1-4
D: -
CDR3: CASSEKVQGSATNEKLFF
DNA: TGTGCCAGCAGTGAAAAAGTACAGGGAAGCGCAACTAATGAAAAACTGTTTTTT

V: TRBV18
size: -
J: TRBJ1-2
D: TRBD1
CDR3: CASSMGQGNYGYTF
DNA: TGTGCCAGCTCCATGGGACAGGGCAACTATGGCTACACCTTC

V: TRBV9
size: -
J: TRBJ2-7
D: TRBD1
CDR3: CASSFTDRVHEQYF
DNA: TGTGCCAGCAGCTTTACCGACAGGGTCCACGAGCAGTACTTC

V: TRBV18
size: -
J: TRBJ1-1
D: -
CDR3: CASSPHRDTEAFF
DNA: TGTGCCAGCTCACCCCACAGGGACACTGAAGCTTTCTTT

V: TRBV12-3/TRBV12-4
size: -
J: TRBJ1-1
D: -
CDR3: CASTQGAEAFF
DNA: TGTGCCAGCACCCAGGGCGCTGAAGCTTTCTTT

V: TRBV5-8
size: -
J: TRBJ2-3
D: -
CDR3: CASRLDNTDTQYF
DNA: TGTGCCAGCAGGTTAGATAACACAGATACGCAGTATTTT

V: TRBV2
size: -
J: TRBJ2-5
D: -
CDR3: CASGGSAIVFQETQYF
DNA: TGTGCCAGCGGAGGTAGTGCAATAGTATTCCAAGAGACCCAGTACTTC

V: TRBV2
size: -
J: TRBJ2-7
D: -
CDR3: CASSEWTAFSYEQYF
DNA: TGTGCCAGCAGTGAATGGACAGCCTTCTCCTACGAGCAGTACTTC

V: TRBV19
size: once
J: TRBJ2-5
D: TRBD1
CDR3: CASSKQGGETQYF
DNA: TGTGCCAGTAGTAAACAGGGGGGAGAGACCCAGTACTTC

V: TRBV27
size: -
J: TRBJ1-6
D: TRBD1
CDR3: CASSLRTGANSPLHF
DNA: TGTGCCAGCAGTTTAAGGACAGGGGCCAATTCACCCCTCCACTTT

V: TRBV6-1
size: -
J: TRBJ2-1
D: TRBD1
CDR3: CASSEAGTGQGPYNEQFF
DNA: TGTGCCAGCAGTGAAGCAGGGACGGGACAGGGCCCCTACAATGAGCAGTTCTTC

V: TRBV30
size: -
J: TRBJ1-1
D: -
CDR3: CAWEYGTSNGEAFF
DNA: TGTGCCTGGGAGTATGGGACATCGAATGGAGAAGCTTTCTTT

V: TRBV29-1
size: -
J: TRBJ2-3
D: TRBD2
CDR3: CSVPGTSGRTDTQYF
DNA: TGCAGCGTTCCCGGGACTAGCGGGAGAACAGATACGCAGTATTTT

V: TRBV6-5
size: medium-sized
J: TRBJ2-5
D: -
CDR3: CASSFRSEETQYF
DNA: TGTGCCAGCAGTTTCCGGAGCGAAGAGACCCAGTACTTC

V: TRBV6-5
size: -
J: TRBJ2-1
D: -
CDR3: CASEFSSYNEQFF
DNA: TGTGCCAGCGAATTTAGCTCCTACAATGAGCAGTTCTTC

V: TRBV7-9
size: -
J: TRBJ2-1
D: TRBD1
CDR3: CASSLRDRGTNEQFF
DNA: TGTGCCAGCAGCTTACGGGACAGGGGTACAAATGAGCAGTTCTTC

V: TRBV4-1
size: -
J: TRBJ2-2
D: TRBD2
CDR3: CASSQGYSGKATGELFF
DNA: TGCGCCAGCAGCCAAGGGTATAGCGGGAAGGCCACCGGGGAGCTGTTTTTT

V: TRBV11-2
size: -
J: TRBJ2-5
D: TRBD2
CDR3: CASSLLGRARGQETQYF
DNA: TGTGCCAGCAGCTTACTTGGGAGGGCGAGGGGCCAAGAGACCCAGTACTTC

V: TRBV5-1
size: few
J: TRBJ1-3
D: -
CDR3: CASSSGQISGNTIYF
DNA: TGCGCCAGCAGCTCAGGGCAGATCTCTGGAAACACCATATATTTT

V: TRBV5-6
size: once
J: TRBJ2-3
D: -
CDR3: CASSLVQSTDTQYF
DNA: TGTGCCAGCAGCTTGGTACAAAGCACAGATACGCAGTATTTT

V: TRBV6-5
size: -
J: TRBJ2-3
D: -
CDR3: CASSYSMRTPDTQYF
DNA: TGTGCCAGCAGTTACTCGATGCGAACCCCAGATACGCAGTATTTT

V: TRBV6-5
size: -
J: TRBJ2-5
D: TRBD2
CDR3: CATGGVSGETQYF
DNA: TGTGCCACCGGGGGGGTTAGCGGAGAGACCCAGTACTTC

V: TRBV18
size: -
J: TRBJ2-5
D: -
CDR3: CASSRPTGIQETQYF
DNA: TGTGCCAGCTCCCGACCGACAGGTATCCAAGAGACCCAGTACTTC

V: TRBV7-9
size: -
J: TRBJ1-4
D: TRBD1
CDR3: CASSPGQGRATNEKLFF
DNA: TGTGCCAGCAGCCCCGGACAGGGAAGGGCAACTAATGAAAAACTGTTTTTT

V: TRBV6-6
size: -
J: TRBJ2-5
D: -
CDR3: CASSGGLGETQYF
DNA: TGTGCCAGCAGCGGGGGTCTGGGGGAGACCCAGTACTTC

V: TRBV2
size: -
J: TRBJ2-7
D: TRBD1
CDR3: CASKPQGAFSYEQYF
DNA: TGTGCCAGCAAACCGCAGGGGGCTTTCTCCTACGAGCAGTACTTC

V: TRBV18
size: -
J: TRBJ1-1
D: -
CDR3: CASSPFDRNTEAFF
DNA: TGTGCCAGCTCACCATTCGACAGGAACACTGAAGCTTTCTTT

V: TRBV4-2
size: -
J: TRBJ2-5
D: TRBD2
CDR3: CASSPGQRGGAETQYF
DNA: TGTGCCAGCAGCCCGGGGCAGCGGGGGGGAGCGGAGACCCAGTACTTC

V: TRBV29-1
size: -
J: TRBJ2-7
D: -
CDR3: CSVVLLRLSSYEQYF
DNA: TGCAGCGTTGTGTTGTTGCGACTGAGCTCCTACGAGCAGTACTTC

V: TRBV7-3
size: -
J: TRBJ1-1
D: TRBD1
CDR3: CASSLRGQGLNTEAFF
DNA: TGTGCCAGCAGCTTAAGGGGACAGGGTTTGAACACTGAAGCTTTCTTT

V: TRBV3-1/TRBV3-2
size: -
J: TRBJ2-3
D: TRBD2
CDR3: CASSSRGSGSSF
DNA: TGTGCCAGCAGCTCCCGGGGTAGCGGGAGTTCCTTT

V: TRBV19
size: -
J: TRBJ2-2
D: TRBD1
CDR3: CASSIWTGGTGELFF
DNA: TGTGCCAGTAGTATTTGGACAGGGGGCACCGGGGAGCTGTTTTTT

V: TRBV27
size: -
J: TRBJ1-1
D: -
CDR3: CASTSTQGLAFF
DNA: TGTGCCAGCACCTCAACACAGGGTTTGGCTTTCTTT

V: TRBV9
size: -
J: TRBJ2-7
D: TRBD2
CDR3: CASSEGRGLVYEQYF
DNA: TGTGCCAGCAGCGAGGGGAGGGGACTAGTCTACGAGCAGTACTTC

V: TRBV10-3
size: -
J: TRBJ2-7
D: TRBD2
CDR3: CATREGPYEQYF
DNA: TGTGCCACACGGGAGGGGCCCTACGAGCAGTACTTC

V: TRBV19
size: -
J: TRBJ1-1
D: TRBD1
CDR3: CASTPDRLGTEAFF
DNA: TGTGCCAGTACCCCGGACAGGTTGGGCACTGAAGCTTTCTTT

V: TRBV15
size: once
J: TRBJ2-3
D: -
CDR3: CATSKEGLILGDTQYF
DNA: TGTGCCACCAGCAAAGAGGGGCTGATCCTCGGGGATACGCAGTATTTT

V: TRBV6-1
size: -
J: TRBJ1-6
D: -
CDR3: CASSDRDNSPLHF
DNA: TGTGCCAGCAGTGACAGGGATAATTCACCCCTCCACTTT